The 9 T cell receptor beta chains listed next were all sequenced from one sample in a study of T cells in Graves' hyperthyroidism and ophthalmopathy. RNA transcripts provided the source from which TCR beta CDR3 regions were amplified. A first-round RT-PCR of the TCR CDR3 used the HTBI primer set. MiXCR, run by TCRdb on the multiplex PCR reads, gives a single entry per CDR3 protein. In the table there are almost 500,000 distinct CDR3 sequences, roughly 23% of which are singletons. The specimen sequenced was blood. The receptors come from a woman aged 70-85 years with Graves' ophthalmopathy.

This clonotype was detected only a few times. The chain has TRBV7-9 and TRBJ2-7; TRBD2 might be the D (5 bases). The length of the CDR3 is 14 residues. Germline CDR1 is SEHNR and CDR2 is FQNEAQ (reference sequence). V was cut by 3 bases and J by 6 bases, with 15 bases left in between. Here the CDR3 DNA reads TGTGCCAGCAGCTTCCGGCCCAACGGAGGCGAGCAGTACTTC. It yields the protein CASSFRPNGGEQYF. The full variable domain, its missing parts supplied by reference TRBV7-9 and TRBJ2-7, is DTGVSQNPRHKITKRGQNVTFRCDPISEHNRLYWYRQTLGQGPEFLTYFQNEAQLEKSRLLSDRFSAERPKGSFSTLEIQRTEQGDSAMYLCASSFRPNGGEQYFGPGTRLTVT.

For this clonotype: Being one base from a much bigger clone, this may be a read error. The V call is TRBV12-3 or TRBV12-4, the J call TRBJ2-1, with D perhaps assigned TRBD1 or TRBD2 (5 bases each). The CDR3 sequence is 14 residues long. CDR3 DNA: TGTGCCAGCAGTCCGGGACCCAAACAAAATGAGCAGCTCTTC. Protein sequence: CASSPGPKQNEQLF.

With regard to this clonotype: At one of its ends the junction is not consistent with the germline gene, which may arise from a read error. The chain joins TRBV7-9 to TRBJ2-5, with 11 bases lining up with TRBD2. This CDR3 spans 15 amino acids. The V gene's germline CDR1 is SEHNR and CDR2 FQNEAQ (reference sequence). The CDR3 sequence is CASSLGLAGQESQYF. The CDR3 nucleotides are TGTGCCAGCAGCTTAGGACTAGCGGGACAAGAGTCCCAGTACTTC.

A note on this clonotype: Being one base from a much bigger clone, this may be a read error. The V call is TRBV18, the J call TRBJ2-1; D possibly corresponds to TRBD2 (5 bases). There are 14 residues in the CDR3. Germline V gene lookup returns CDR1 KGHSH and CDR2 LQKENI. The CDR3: CARSLVGLHNEQFF. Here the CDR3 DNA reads TGTGCCAGATCACTGGTAGGACTCCACAATGAGCAGTTCTTC. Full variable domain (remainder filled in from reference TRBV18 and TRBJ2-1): NAGVMQNPRHLVRRRGQEARLRCSPMKGHSHVYWYRQLPEEGLKFMVYLQKENIIDESGMPKERFSAEFPKEGPSILRIQQVVRGDSAAYFCARSLVGLHNEQFFGPGTRLTVL.

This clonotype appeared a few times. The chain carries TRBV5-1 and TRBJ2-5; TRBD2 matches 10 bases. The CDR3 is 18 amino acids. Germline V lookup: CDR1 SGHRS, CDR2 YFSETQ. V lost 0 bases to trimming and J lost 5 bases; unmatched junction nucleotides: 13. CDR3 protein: CASSLAISGRAVEETQYF. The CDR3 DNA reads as TGCGCCAGCAGCTTGGCCATAAGCGGGAGGGCAGTTGAGGAGACCCAGTACTTC. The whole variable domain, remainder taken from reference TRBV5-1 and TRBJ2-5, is KAGVTQTPRYLIKTRGQQVTLSCSPISGHRSVSWYQQTPGQGLQFLFEYFSETQRNKGNFPGRFSGRQFSNSRSEMNVSTLELGDSALYLCASSLAISGRAVEETQYFGPGTRLLVL.

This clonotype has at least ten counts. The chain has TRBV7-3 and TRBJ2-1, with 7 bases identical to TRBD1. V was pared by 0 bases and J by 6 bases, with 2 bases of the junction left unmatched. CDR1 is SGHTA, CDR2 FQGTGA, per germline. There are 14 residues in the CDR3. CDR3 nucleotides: TGTGCCAGCAGCTTAACGGCAGGGGGCAATGAGCAGTTCTTC. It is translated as CASSLTAGGNEQFF.

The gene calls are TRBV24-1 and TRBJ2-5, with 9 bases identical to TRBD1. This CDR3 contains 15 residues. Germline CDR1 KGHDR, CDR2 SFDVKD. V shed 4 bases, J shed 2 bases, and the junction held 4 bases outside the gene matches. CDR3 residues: CATSELTGGQETQYF. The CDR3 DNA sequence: TGTGCCACCAGTGAGCTGACAGGGGGACAAGAGACCCAGTACTTC.

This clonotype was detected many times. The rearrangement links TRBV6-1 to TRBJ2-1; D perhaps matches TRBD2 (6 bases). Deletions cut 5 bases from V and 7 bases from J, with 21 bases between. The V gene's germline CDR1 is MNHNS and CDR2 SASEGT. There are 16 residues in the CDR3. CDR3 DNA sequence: TGTGCCAGCAGTTCAGTTAGCGGTAAGAACAGGAATGAGCAGTTCTTC. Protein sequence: CASSSVSGKNRNEQFF.

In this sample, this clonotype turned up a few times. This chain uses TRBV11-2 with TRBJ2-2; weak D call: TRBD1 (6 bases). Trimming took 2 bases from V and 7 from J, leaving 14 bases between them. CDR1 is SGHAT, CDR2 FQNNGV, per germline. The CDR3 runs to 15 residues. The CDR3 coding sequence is TGTGCCAGCAGCTTACACGAACAGGGTCTCGGGGAGCTGTTTTTT. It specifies CASSLHEQGLGELFF.